Listed below are T cell receptor beta chains from one sample, sequenced in a study. TCRdb ran MiXCR on the RT-PCR reads and lists one entry per CDR3 protein. The table records more than 550,000 distinct CDR3 sequences, 14% of them present only once. Sequenced input: memory CD4+ T cells from blood. Receptors were obtained from a female donor in good health, serving as a healthy control. The CDR3 runs from the conserved cysteine through the conserved F or W. The D gene is left open where the match is weak. Size tells how often a clone was seen (once, few, many) or the class of an expanded clone, and some rows leave it out.

CDR3nt,CDR3aa,v_gene,d_gene,j_gene,abundance
TGTGCCACCAGTTCGACTCCCGGGACAGGGGCCTCGAACACTGAAGCTTTCTTT,CATSSTPGTGASNTEAFF,TRBV24-1,TRBD1,TRBJ1-1,few
TGTGCCAGCAGCTTAGGGCCCCTCAATGAGCAGTTCTTC,CASSLGPLNEQFF,TRBV7-2,NA,TRBJ2-1,many
TGCGCCAGCAGTCTGGACGGGATGAACACTGAAGCTTTCTTT,CASSLDGMNTEAFF,TRBV5-1,NA,TRBJ1-1,many
TGCAGCGTCGTAAGGGGGTCTACCTACGAGCAGTACTTC,CSVVRGSTYEQYF,TRBV29-1,NA,TRBJ2-7,many
TGTGCCAGCAGCCATCAGGGGGCGTGGGTAACTGAAGCTTTCTTT,CASSHQGAWVTEAFF,TRBV28,TRBD1,TRBJ1-1,few
TGCGCCAGCAGCCCCAGAGGGGGATCTTCTGAAGCTTTCTTT,CASSPRGGSSEAFF,TRBV5-1,NA,TRBJ1-1,NA
TGCAGTGCCCCCGTGAGGGACGGGGCCTATGGCTACACCTTC,CSAPVRDGAYGYTF,TRBV20-1,NA,TRBJ1-2,NA
TGTGCCACCAGTGAACCCCCGGGACTAGCGGGAGGGGGAACAGATACGCAGTATTTT,CATSEPPGLAGGGTDTQYF,TRBV24-1,TRBD2,TRBJ2-3,NA
TGTGCCAGCTCATCTTCGACCCGGGGGAACTATGGCTACACCTTC,CASSSSTRGNYGYTF,TRBV18,NA,TRBJ1-2,NA
TGTGCCTGGCTACCAAAATACAGCGGGAAAAATGAGCAGTTCTTC,CAWLPKYSGKNEQFF,TRBV30,TRBD2,TRBJ2-1,few
TGTGCCAGCACCGCCGGGACAGGGTCAGATACGCAGTATTTT,CASTAGTGSDTQYF,TRBV25-1,TRBD1,TRBJ2-3,many
TGTGCCAGCAGCCTCGGGACTCAATACACAGATACGCAGTATTTT,CASSLGTQYTDTQYF,TRBV7-9,NA,TRBJ2-3,few
TGTGCCAGCAGCCCTTCAGGTCTAGCTAACTATGGCTACACCTTC,CASSPSGLANYGYTF,TRBV6-1,NA,TRBJ1-2,NA
TGTGCCAGCAGTGAACTCCTCCCGGCCTACAATGAGCAGTTCTTC,CASSELLPAYNEQFF,TRBV2,NA,TRBJ2-1,NA